This is a list of T cell receptor beta chains from one sample in a study of T cell responses to AZD1222 COVID-19 vaccine. Some clones are missing from TCRdb's copy, which holds only in-frame ones; the method was immunoSEQ multiplex PCR. Among some 120,000 clones listed, 80% to 95% were seen once. The source material was peripheral blood, sampled on day 0 of AZD1222 vaccination. All receptors derive from an adult in good health. CDR3s include the opening cysteine and the closing phenylalanine or tryptophan. A D gene is named only where the DNA matches it firmly. Rows give clone size only sometimes, using once, few, many, or a class for an expanded clone.

clone_size | j_call | v_call | d_call | cdr3_nt | cdr3_aa
- | TRBJ2-7 | TRBV10-1 | - | TGCGCCAGCAGCCTGACAGAAATTGGCCACGAGCAGTACTTC | CASSLTEIGHEQYF
- | TRBJ2-7 | TRBV5-1 | - | TGCGCCAGCAGCTCCGGTGGCAGGACGCACGAGCAGTACTTC | CASSSGGRTHEQYF
once | TRBJ2-1 | TRBV10-3 | TRBD2 | TGTGCCATCAGTGATTACGGGACTACCAATGAGCAGTTCTTC | CAISDYGTTNEQFF
- | TRBJ2-3 | TRBV6-5 | - | TGTGCCAGCAGTTACATCTCCAGGGGCACAGATACGCAGTATTTT | CASSYISRGTDTQYF
- | TRBJ2-3 | TRBV28 | - | TGTGCCAGCAGTTGGGGGAGGGGGGTAGATACGCAGTATTTT | CASSWGRGVDTQYF
- | TRBJ1-5 | TRBV4-1 | - | TGCGCCAGCAGCCAAGAAACAGGCCATCAGCCCCAGCATTTT | CASSQETGHQPQHF
once | TRBJ2-2 | TRBV10-1 | - | TGCGCCAGCAGTCCGCAGCCCGGGGAGCTGTTTTTT | CASSPQPGELFF
once | TRBJ1-5 | TRBV7-2 | - | TGTGCCAGCAGCGGGCAGGAGGGCAGCAATCAGCCCCAGCATTTT | CASSGQEGSNQPQHF
- | TRBJ2-1 | TRBV28 | - | TGTGCCAGCAGTTTGCCCACACTCTCCTACAATGAGCAGTTCTTC | CASSLPTLSYNEQFF
- | TRBJ1-1 | TRBV19 | - | TGTGCCAGTACCACCGTGAGGAACACTGAAGCTTTCTTT | CASTTVRNTEAFF
- | TRBJ1-1 | TRBV3-1/TRBV3-2 | - | TGTGCCAGCAGCCTCAACGAGAGGAACACTGAAGCTTTCTTT | CASSLNERNTEAFF
- | TRBJ2-1 | TRBV9 | TRBD2 | TGTGCCAGCAGCTCCTCGACTAGCGGGCCAAACTACAATGAGCAGTTCTTC | CASSSSTSGPNYNEQFF
- | TRBJ1-2 | TRBV7-8 | - | TGTGCCAGCAGCTTAGATGGCACGGTGGTTCTCGGCTACACCTTC | CASSLDGTVVLGYTF
once | TRBJ2-5 | TRBV25-1 | TRBD1 | TGTGCCAGCAGTGAATATGGAGGGACAGGGGGGCAAGAGACCCAGTACTTC | CASSEYGGTGGQETQYF
- | TRBJ1-6 | TRBV6-5 | - | TGTGCCAGCAGTTACTCAGTGCAGGGGCCCAATTCACCCCTCCACTTT | CASSYSVQGPNSPLHF
- | TRBJ2-7 | TRBV9 | - | TGTGCCAGCAGCGTACGTGGAGGGCGCGTATACGAGCAGTACTTC | CASSVRGGRVYEQYF